These 2 T cell receptor beta chains came from one sample sequenced in a study of blood T cells in healthy people across ages. The second PCR ran about 6 to 12 cycles with a sample-barcoded 5' primer and J-beta primers. TCRdb recomputed calls from the 5' RACE reads with MiXCR, one row per CDR3 protein. The sample consists of roughly 800,000 distinct CDR3 sequences, around a quarter of them appearing once. The data also belong to a second study, concerning T cells of mothers and their children.

Input material: blood. The receptors originated from a boy younger than 18 in good health.

The sample holds a few counts of this clonotype. The chain carries TRBV7-9 and TRBJ2-7; D assignment may be TRBD1 or TRBD2 (5 bases each). CDR1 and CDR2 from the germline V gene are SEHNR and FQNEAQ (reference sequence). Trimming left V 3 bases short and J 0 bases short, with 12 bases between. CDR3 length: 15 amino acids. The CDR3 sequence: CASSFTGRSSYEQYF. In nucleotides, the CDR3 is TGTGCCAGCAGCTTCACGGGGCGGAGCTCCTACGAGCAGTACTTC.

The chain joins TRBV30 to TRBJ2-2, with a possible D match to TRBD1 (6 bases). The CDR3 length is 12 residues. Germline CDR1 GTSNPN, CDR2 SVGIG (reference sequence). V lost 3 bases and J lost 6, with 8 bases in between. CDR3 sequence: CAWSPGAGELFF. The CDR3 DNA reads as TGTGCCTGGAGCCCAGGGGCCGGGGAGCTGTTTTTT.